The present T cell receptor (beta chain) was sequenced within a study of T cells after yellow fever vaccination. This clonotype was observed many times. Its antigen remains unknown. Overall study findings and caveats: Booster samples showed a return of most primary-vaccination clones (around 96% CD4, about 85% CD8). Though weaker, the secondary response peaked faster, on day 5 versus 15.

5'RACE template switching generated TCR cDNA, adding a universal primer site and UMIs. A single record per CDR3 protein comes from TCRdb applying MiXCR to the 5' RACE reads. The sample yields 100,000 to 150,000 distinct CDR3 sequences, 6% to 8% seen once. Trimming took off 4 bases at V and 0 bases at J, with 16 bases between the two ends. Germline CDR1 reads MGHRA; CDR2 reads YSYEKL. CDR3 length: 17 residues. V usage is TRBV4-1 and J usage is TRBJ2-1; tentatively, D is TRBD1 (6 bases). This sequence was found in a man between 18 and 29 years old who received the YFV17D yellow fever vaccine. The sample here was CD4+ T cells sorted from PBMCs, taken 10 to 11 days after the first yellow fever vaccination. Written as DNA, the CDR3 is TGCGCCAGCAGCCCCAGGGGTGGACGTGGCTCCTACAATGAGCAGTTCTTC. Translated: CASSPRGGRGSYNEQFF.